This TCR beta chain emerged from a study of cytomegalovirus exposure and HLA in healthy donors. In the PCR, 60 Vbeta and 13 Jbeta primers were used. Measured with immunoSEQ multiplex PCR; TCRdb has only the in-frame clones, and not every one. The clone table shows 150,000 to 250,000 clones, with the ten largest holding 0.65% to 0.75%. Trimming at V came to 4 bases and at J to 10 bases, leaving 6 bases not matched to a gene. The CDR3 runs 12 residues. The germline V gene has CDR1 SGDLS and CDR2 YYNGEE. Turning to this clone: Its specificity is unknown.

Study-wide points: A later analysis found that most CMV-associated TCR beta chains appeared HLA-restricted. In the analysis, some V segments, TRBV6-2 and TRBV6-3 included, were excluded as indistinguishable.

This chain connects TRBV9 to TRBJ1-1, with 8 bases fitting TRBD1. The sequenced sample consisted of PBMCs. This TCR was recovered from a boy younger than 18 in good health and CMV-seronegative. The CDR3 coding sequence is TGTGCCAGCAGCCCGCAACAGGGGGGAGCTTTCTTT. It codes for CASSPQQGGAFF. Complete variable domain (other parts from reference TRBV9 and TRBJ1-1): DSGVTQTPKHLITATGQRVTLRCSPRSGDLSVYWYQQSLDQGLQFLIQYYNGEERAKGNILERFSAQQFPDLHSELNLSSLELGDSALYFCASSPQQGGAFFGQGTRLTVV.